Sequencing of this T cell receptor (beta chain) was carried out in a study of radiation and T cells in renal cell carcinoma. General study results and limits: Baseline intratumoral clonotype presence is unknown without pretreatment biopsies. From baseline, blood top tumor clonotypes peaked at 2 weeks post-radiation.

For this clone: Its antigen is not identified.

The germline CDR1 and CDR2 sequences are KGHSH and LQKENI. This CDR3 is built from 14 residues. Trimming cost V 0 bases and J 5 bases, with 7 bases left between them. Data came from immunoSEQ multiplex PCR; TCRdb stores just in-frame clones and leaves some out. This repertoire shows about 150,000 clones, approximately 90% found once; its top ten account for about 4.3%. Time point noted: baseline pretreatment blood. Treatment reported: 15 Gy SBRT to primary tumor, nephrectomy 4 weeks later. Clear cell pathology was present in this patient's renal cell carcinoma. Material: blood, obtained from a patient whose treatment included radiotherapy and nephrectomy. The chain joins TRBV18 to TRBJ2-2; D unclear. The receptor comes from a woman in her 70s with renal cell carcinoma. The CDR3 nucleotides read TGTGCCAGCTCACCACCCTCGCGGACCGGGGAGCTGTTTTTT. This codes for CASSPPSRTGELFF.